This T cell receptor (beta chain) was documented in a study of blood T cells in healthy people across ages. Findings and caveats of the study: There were more naive CD4+ cells and higher diversity in long-lived donors than in aged donors.

This clonotype was found a few times. No antigen is known for it. Next came a second PCR, run for about 6 to 12 cycles, which used a sample-barcoded 5' primer along with a J-beta primer mix. TCRdb ran MiXCR on the 5' RACE reads and lists one entry per CDR3 protein. The table shows some 730,000 distinct CDR3 sequences, with approximately 22% occurring only once. The germline CDR1 and CDR2 sequences are DFQATT and SNEGSKA (reference sequence). This CDR3 has 16 residues. V dropped 0 bases and J dropped 1 base, with 15 bases sitting between them. The authors drew approximately 10 milliliters of peripheral blood from each donor.

The receptor's source is a man between 65 and 79 years old in good health. Sequences were obtained from blood. The chain is built from TRBV20-1 and TRBJ1-1; no reliable D call. The CDR3 sequence: CSARDPRAGQNTEAFF. As DNA, the CDR3 is TGCAGTGCTAGAGATCCCCGGGCAGGCCAGAACACTGAAGCTTTCTTT.